The clone carrying this T cell receptor beta chain was observed a few times. Its target is not known. The entry originates in a study of cytomegalovirus exposure and HLA in healthy donors. Study outcomes and limitations: Reports indicate that TCR beta sequences accurately predicted the HLA-A and HLA-B alleles of most subjects.

60 Vbeta and 13 Jbeta primers were used in PCR. Assay: immunoSEQ multiplex PCR; the TCRdb copy retains only in-frame clones and omits some. Here the sample spans about 160,000 clones, just under 80% being singletons. Unmatched junction bases numbered 3, after V lost 6 bases and J lost 0 bases. In germline, CDR1 is SGHVS, CDR2 FQNEAQ. This CDR3 is 16 amino acids long. The chain carries TRBV7-8 and TRBJ1-3, with 12 bases matching TRBD1. Sequenced material: PBMCs. This receptor was obtained from a woman between 45 and 60 years old in good health and CMV-seropositive. CDR3 DNA sequence: TGTGCCAGCAGAGGGACAGGGGGCATCTCTGGAAACACCATATATTTT. It is translated as CASRGTGGISGNTIYF.